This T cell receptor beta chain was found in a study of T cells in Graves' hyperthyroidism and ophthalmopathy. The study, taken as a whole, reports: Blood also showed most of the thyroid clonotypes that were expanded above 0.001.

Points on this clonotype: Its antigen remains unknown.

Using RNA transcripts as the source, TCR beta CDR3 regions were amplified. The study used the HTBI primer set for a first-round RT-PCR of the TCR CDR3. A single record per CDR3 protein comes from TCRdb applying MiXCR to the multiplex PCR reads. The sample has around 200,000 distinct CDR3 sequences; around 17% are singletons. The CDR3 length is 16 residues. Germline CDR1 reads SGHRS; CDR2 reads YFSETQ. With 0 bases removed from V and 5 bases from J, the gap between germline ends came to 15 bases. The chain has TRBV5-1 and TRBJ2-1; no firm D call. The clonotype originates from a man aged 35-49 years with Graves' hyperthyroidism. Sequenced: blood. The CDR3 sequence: CASSLDPASQNNEQFF. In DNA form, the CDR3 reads TGCGCCAGCAGCTTGGATCCAGCCAGCCAAAACAATGAGCAGTTCTTC.